This T cell receptor (beta chain) was identified in a study of blood T cell repertoires in COVID-19. Study information: COVID-19 samples collected from the United States, Italy and Spain covered acute and convalescent phases.

Germline CDR1 reads SGHAT; CDR2 reads FQNNGV. The CDR3 is made up of 14 amino acids. V trimming: 2 bases; J trimming: 5 bases; junction bases outside the gene matches: 6. The table came from immunoSEQ multiplex PCR; TCRdb's copy has only in-frame clones and leaves some out. The sample consists of about 140,000 clones, more than 85% of them appearing once. Material for sequencing was peripheral blood. V gene TRBV11-2 combines with J gene TRBJ2-7, with 7 bases matching TRBD2. The clonotype originates from a man in his 60s with active or convalescent COVID-19. In nucleotides, the CDR3 is TGTGCCAGCAGCTTACAGCGGGATATCCACGAGCAGTACTTC. Encoded protein: CASSLQRDIHEQYF.